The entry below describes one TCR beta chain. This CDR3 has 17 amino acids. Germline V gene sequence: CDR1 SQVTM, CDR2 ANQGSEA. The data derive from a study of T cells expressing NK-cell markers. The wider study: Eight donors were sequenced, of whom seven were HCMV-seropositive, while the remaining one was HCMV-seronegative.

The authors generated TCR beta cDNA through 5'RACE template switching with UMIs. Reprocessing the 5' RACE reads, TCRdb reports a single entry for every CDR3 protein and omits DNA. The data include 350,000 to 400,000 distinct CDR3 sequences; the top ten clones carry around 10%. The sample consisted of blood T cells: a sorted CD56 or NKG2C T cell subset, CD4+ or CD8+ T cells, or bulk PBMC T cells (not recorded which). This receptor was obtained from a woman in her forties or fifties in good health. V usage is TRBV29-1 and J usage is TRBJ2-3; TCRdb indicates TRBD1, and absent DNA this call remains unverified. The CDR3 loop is CSVKRFADRGSADTQYF.